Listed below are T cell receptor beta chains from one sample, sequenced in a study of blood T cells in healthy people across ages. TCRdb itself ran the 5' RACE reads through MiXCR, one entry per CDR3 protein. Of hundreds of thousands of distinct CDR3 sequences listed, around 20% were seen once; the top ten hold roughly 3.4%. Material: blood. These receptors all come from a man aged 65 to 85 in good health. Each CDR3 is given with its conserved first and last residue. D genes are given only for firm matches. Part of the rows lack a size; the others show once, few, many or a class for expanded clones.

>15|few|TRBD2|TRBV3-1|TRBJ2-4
TGTGCCAGCAGCCAAGAACGACTAGCGGGTAACATTCAGTACTTC
CASSQERLAGNIQYF
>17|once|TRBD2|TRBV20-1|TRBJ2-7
TGCAGTGCTCATCCAGTGGCTAGCGGGAGTTATGGGAGCGAGCAGTACTTC
CSAHPVASGSYGSEQYF
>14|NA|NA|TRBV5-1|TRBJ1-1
TGCGCCAGCAGCGCGGACACACTCAGAACTGAAGCTTTCTTT
CASSADTLRTEAFF
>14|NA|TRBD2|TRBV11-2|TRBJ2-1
TGTGCCAGCAGCTCATGGACTAGCAGGAATGAGCAGTTCTTC
CASSSWTSRNEQFF
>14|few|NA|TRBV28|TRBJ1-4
TGTGCCAGCAGTTCCGAGGCGGCTGGTGAAAAACTGTTTTTT
CASSSEAAGEKLFF
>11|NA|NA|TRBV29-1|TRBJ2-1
TGCAGCGCCGTTAGGTTGGATGAGCAGTTCTTC
CSAVRLDEQFF
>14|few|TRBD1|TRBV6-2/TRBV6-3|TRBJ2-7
TGTGCCAGCACCCCGGGACAGGGTTTCAACGAGCAGTACTTC
CASTPGQGFNEQYF
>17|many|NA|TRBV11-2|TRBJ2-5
TGTGCCAGCAGCCTCTGGGACAGGCTATCCGGGGGGGAGACCCAGTACTTC
CASSLWDRLSGGETQYF
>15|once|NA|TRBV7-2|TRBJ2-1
TGTGCCAGCAGTTACGACCTGGGCTCCTACAATGAGCAGTTCTTC
CASSYDLGSYNEQFF
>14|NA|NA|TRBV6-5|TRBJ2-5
TGTGCCAGCAGTTTCGGAGGGGGAAAAGAGACCCAGTACTTC
CASSFGGGKETQYF
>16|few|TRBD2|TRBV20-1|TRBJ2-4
TGCAGTGCCCGAGGGCCTAGCGGGAGGCCCCAGTACATTCAGTACTTC
CSARGPSGRPQYIQYF
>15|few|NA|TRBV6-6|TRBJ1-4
TGTGCCAGCAGTTACGTTTCAGCAGGGAGTGAAAAACTGTTTTTT
CASSYVSAGSEKLFF
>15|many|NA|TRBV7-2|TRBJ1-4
TGTGCCAGCAGCAATACAGGGTCGGGCCGAGAAAAACTGTTTTTT
CASSNTGSGREKLFF
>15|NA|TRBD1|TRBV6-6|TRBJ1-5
TGTGCCAGCAGGCCCCCGGGACAGACCTATCAGCCCCAGCATTTT
CASRPPGQTYQPQHF
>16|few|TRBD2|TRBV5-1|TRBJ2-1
TGCGCCAGCAGCTTTCCCCTAGCGGGAGGGGCCAATGAGCAGTTCTTC
CASSFPLAGGANEQFF
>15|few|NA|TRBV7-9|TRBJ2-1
TGTGCCAGCAGCTTAGCGCCTCGACCGATCTATGAGCAGTTCTTC
CASSLAPRPIYEQFF
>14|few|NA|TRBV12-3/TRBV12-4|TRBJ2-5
TGTGCCAGCAGTCGTATGGGGGGTGAAGAGACCCGGTACTTC
CASSRMGGEETRYF
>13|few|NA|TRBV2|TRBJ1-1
TGTGCCAGCAGGATACAGGGTGTCACTGAAGCTTTCTTT
CASRIQGVTEAFF
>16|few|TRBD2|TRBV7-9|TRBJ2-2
TGTGCCAGCAGCTTACTTCTAGCGGGAGCCCCCGGGGAGCTGTTTTTT
CASSLLLAGAPGELFF
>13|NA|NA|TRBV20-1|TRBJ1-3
TGCAGTGCTGCGCAGGGGACTGGAAACACCATATATTTT
CSAAQGTGNTIYF
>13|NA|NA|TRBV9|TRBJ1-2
TGTGCCAGCAGCGCAGGGAAGCTTGGGGGCTACACCTTC
CASSAGKLGGYTF
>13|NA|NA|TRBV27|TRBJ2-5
TGTGCCAGCAGAAGTGCAGACCAAGAGACCCAGTACTTC
CASRSADQETQYF
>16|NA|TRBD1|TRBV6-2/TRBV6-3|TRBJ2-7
TGTGCCAGCAGTTACTCGGGGGACAGGGTCGTCGACGAGCAGTACTTC
CASSYSGDRVVDEQYF
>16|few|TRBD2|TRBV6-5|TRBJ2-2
TGTGCCAGCAGTTGGGGACTAGCGGGAGGGGGCGGGGAGCTGTTTTTT
CASSWGLAGGGGELFF
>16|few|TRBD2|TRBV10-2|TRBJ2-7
TGCGCCAGCAGTGAGAGGAGGGCTAGCGGAGTCTACGAGCAGTACTTC
CASSERRASGVYEQYF